The 7 T cell receptor beta chains reported below all come from one sample, sequenced in a study of cytomegalovirus exposure and HLA in healthy donors. Vbeta (60) and Jbeta (13) primers were used in the PCR. Clones were sequenced by immunoSEQ multiplex PCR, and TCRdb holds only the in-frame ones, with some missing. This table holds around 200,000 clones, 77% found once. Sequencing was performed on PBMCs. The source is a woman aged 55 to 70 in good health and CMV-seropositive.

The count of this clone is one. The chain uses TRBV5-1 and TRBJ2-7, with D hard to call. The germline V gene has CDR1 SGHRS and CDR2 YFSETQ. CDR3 length: 15 residues. Trimming took off 0 bases at V and 5 bases at J, with 15 bases between the two ends. CDR3 in amino acids: CASSLVPNYLDEQYF. CDR3 nucleotides: TGCGCCAGCAGCTTGGTTCCTAATTACCTTGACGAGCAGTACTTC.

The rearrangement links TRBV6-5 to TRBJ2-5; D not certain. V was shortened by 10 bases and J by 9 bases, with 15 bases between the two germline ends. Looked up from germline, CDR1 is MNHEY and CDR2 is SVGAGI. The CDR3 is 11 residues long. The CDR3 bases are TGTGCCACTAGTGGTTCTCGGGCCCAGTACTTC. The encoded protein is CATSGSRAQYF.

This clone was counted a single time. The chain links TRBV2 to TRBJ1-2, with 7 positions matching TRBD1. CDR1 is SNHLY, CDR2 FYNNEI, per germline. V dropped 6 bases and J dropped 7; count of bases not matched to a gene: 5. There are 12 residues in the CDR3. The DNA of the CDR3 is TGTGCCAGCAGAGCCGAGGGGGCTGGCTACACCTTC. Amino acids: CASRAEGAGYTF.

V is TRBV5-1 and J is TRBJ2-1; unclear D gene. The CDR3 runs to 16 residues. Germline values: CDR1 SGHRS, CDR2 YFSETQ. Between the trimmed V and J ends, which lost 3 bases and 0 bases, there was a span of 13 bases. The CDR3 nucleotides read TGCGCCAGCAGCTACGCCGGGTCCAGCTCCTACAATGAGCAGTTCTTC. Protein sequence: CASSYAGSSSYNEQFF.

This CDR3 is CASSLAYSYEQYF. The CDR3 DNA reads TGTGCCAGCAGCTTAGCGTACTCCTACGAGCAGTACTTC. The chain joins TRBV7-2 to TRBJ2-7, with D unresolved. This CDR3 has 13 amino acids. Between the trimmed V and J ends, which lost 0 bases and 0 bases, there was a span of 3 bases. The germline gives CDR1 SGHTA, CDR2 FQGNSA.

The chain links TRBV7-3 to TRBJ1-2, with D possibly TRBD1 on 5 matching bases. The CDR3 contains 13 residues. Germline V CDR1 and CDR2: SGHTA, FQGTGA. V lost 6 bases, J lost 7 bases, and 15 bases lay in between. CDR3 nucleotide sequence: TGTGCCAGCAGTTTTGAGCAGGGCGGTGGCTACACCTTC. As protein: CASSFEQGGGYTF.

This clone was seen once. The chain carries TRBV11-2 and TRBJ1-4; D might be TRBD1 (6 bases). Germline CDR1 SGHAT, CDR2 FQNNGV. The CDR3 covers 15 residues. V lost 1 base and J lost 4, with 10 bases in between. CDR3 DNA: TGTGCCAGCAGCTTAGGACAGGCCTTTAATGAAAAACTGTTTTTT. Translating gives CASSLGQAFNEKLFF.